This T cell receptor beta chain was identified in a study of cytotoxic CD8 clonotypes in ibrutinib-treated CLL. Libraries were prepared by immunoSEQ multiplex PCR; TCRdb keeps only in-frame clonotypes and omits some of them. The sample holds about 200,000 clones, roughly three quarters seen once. The CDR3 contains 12 residues. The V end lost 5 bases, the J end lost 8 bases, and 9 bases lay between the germline ends. Germline V lookup: CDR1 MNHEY, CDR2 SVGAGI. This sample comprised PBMCs, obtained after 12 months of ibrutinib treatment. This clonotype was obtained from a human donor with chronic lymphocytic leukemia. V usage is TRBV6-5 and J usage is TRBJ2-2; D is unresolved. The CDR3 here is CASSGYGGELFF. Here the CDR3 DNA reads TGTGCCAGCAGTGGGTATGGGGGGGAGCTGTTTTTT.